The rows below give T cell receptor beta chains drawn from one sample of a study of blood T cell repertoires in COVID-19. Method: immunoSEQ multiplex PCR; TCRdb's copy keeps in-frame clones and lacks some. The table includes approximately 300,000 clones, approximately 86% detected once. The sequencing sample was made of peripheral blood. Receptors were obtained from a man between 18 and 35 years old with active or convalescent COVID-19. Each CDR3 is given without its conserved first and last residue. Fields, in order: V gene, J gene, CDR3 protein.

V gene: TRBV11-2; J gene: TRBJ1-3; CDR3 protein: ASSLVNRGSGNTIY
V gene: TRBV2; J gene: TRBJ1-3; CDR3 protein: ATPIPGNTIY
V gene: TRBV6-6; J gene: TRBJ1-5; CDR3 protein: ASRPRQNQPQH
V gene: TRBV10-3; J gene: TRBJ1-2; CDR3 protein: AISRTGEYGYT
V gene: TRBV9; J gene: TRBJ2-1; CDR3 protein: ASSVWEGRSDNEQF
V gene: TRBV5-1; J gene: TRBJ1-5; CDR3 protein: ASSTGQGGYQPQH
V gene: TRBV15; J gene: TRBJ2-6; CDR3 protein: ATSRARESGANVLT
V gene: TRBV27; J gene: TRBJ1-2; CDR3 protein: ASSLYLGNPNGYT
V gene: TRBV11-2; J gene: TRBJ1-2; CDR3 protein: ASSLATGVNYGYT
V gene: TRBV5-1; J gene: TRBJ1-2; CDR3 protein: ASSLNRENYGYT
V gene: TRBV2; J gene: TRBJ1-1; CDR3 protein: ASSVSGFMNTEAF
V gene: TRBV28; J gene: TRBJ2-7; CDR3 protein: ASSPRDRGSEQY
V gene: TRBV7-6; J gene: TRBJ2-7; CDR3 protein: ASSSAVGAVREQY
V gene: TRBV5-4; J gene: TRBJ1-3; CDR3 protein: ASSLDINSGNTIY
V gene: TRBV19; J gene: TRBJ1-2; CDR3 protein: ASRGGSSGYGYT
V gene: TRBV12-5; J gene: TRBJ2-5; CDR3 protein: ASGLFTGGGGETQY
V gene: TRBV5-1; J gene: TRBJ1-5; CDR3 protein: ASSEPGQDILH
V gene: TRBV2; J gene: TRBJ1-5; CDR3 protein: ASKGVASNQPQH
V gene: TRBV19; J gene: TRBJ1-2; CDR3 protein: ASSETGGVEYGYT
V gene: TRBV2; J gene: TRBJ1-2; CDR3 protein: ASSASSGVSYT
V gene: TRBV6-5; J gene: TRBJ2-7; CDR3 protein: ASSPKTGGHEQY
V gene: TRBV7-8; J gene: TRBJ2-5; CDR3 protein: ASSLARTGREQETQY
V gene: TRBV11-2; J gene: TRBJ1-3; CDR3 protein: ASSPSQVSGNTIY
V gene: TRBV29-1; J gene: TRBJ1-2; CDR3 protein: SVDDRTANYGYT
V gene: TRBV3-1/TRBV3-2; J gene: TRBJ2-7; CDR3 protein: ASSQRASGDEQY
V gene: TRBV20-1; J gene: TRBJ2-1; CDR3 protein: SASSLAGGSYNEQF
V gene: TRBV5-1; J gene: TRBJ2-7; CDR3 protein: ASSPGDSSYEQY
V gene: TRBV6-5; J gene: TRBJ2-1; CDR3 protein: ASSMRLYNEQF
V gene: TRBV19; J gene: TRBJ1-3; CDR3 protein: ASTAGTGASGNTIY
V gene: TRBV7-8; J gene: TRBJ1-6; CDR3 protein: ASSLEWEFGVAPLH
V gene: TRBV18; J gene: TRBJ2-2; CDR3 protein: ASSQPEGGELF
V gene: TRBV20-1; J gene: TRBJ2-5; CDR3 protein: SASSGLAGGETQY
V gene: TRBV4-1; J gene: TRBJ1-2; CDR3 protein: ASSHTGGYT
V gene: TRBV11-1; J gene: TRBJ1-1; CDR3 protein: ASSSRGTEAF
V gene: TRBV19; J gene: TRBJ2-1; CDR3 protein: ASKVLAANEQF
V gene: TRBV7-9; J gene: TRBJ2-7; CDR3 protein: ASSTTTGTKYEQY
V gene: TRBV4-2; J gene: TRBJ2-1; CDR3 protein: ASRQEITSGGVDEQF
V gene: TRBV7-9; J gene: TRBJ1-2; CDR3 protein: ASSSTTGEGNYGYT
V gene: TRBV7-9; J gene: TRBJ2-5; CDR3 protein: ASTMDRNQETQY
V gene: TRBV15; J gene: TRBJ1-2; CDR3 protein: ATRGQPLEYYT
V gene: TRBV7-2; J gene: TRBJ2-7; CDR3 protein: ASSPGGDLREQY
V gene: TRBV4-1; J gene: TRBJ2-3; CDR3 protein: ASSQDPGLYTDTQY
V gene: TRBV3-1/TRBV3-2; J gene: TRBJ2-2; CDR3 protein: ASARAGELF
V gene: TRBV4-3; J gene: TRBJ2-7; CDR3 protein: ASSQALIYEQY
V gene: TRBV11-2; J gene: TRBJ2-7; CDR3 protein: ASSAGQGYEQY